This record covers a single TCR beta chain. One junction end does not reproduce the germline sequence, and a read error may be involved. CDR1 MNHEY and CDR2 SMNVEV come from the germline V gene (reference sequence). The CDR3 extends over 16 amino acids. The data were obtained in a study of prognosis after radiotherapy for stage I lung cancer. Looking at the study overall: Stereotactic body radiotherapy was given without concurrent therapy, and no patient received both at once.

TCR beta CDR3 amplification from genomic DNA was performed by two-round multiplex PCR. Primers were specific to each TRBV and TRBJ gene in first-round PCR. One entry per CDR3 protein results from TCRdb running MiXCR on the multiplex PCR reads. The data show more than 30,000 distinct CDR3 sequences, 25% to 40% seen once. The specimen comprised PBMCs, sampled before or after stereotactic body radiation therapy (not recorded which). The chain links TRBV27 to TRBJ2-1; 8 positions agree with TRBD2. The TCR sequence derives from a donor aged 50 or older with non-small cell lung cancer. This CDR3 reads CDSRFISREGLIEQFF. CDR3 sequence (DNA): TGTGACAGCAGATTTATTAGCCGGGAGGGACTTATTGAGCAGTTCTTC.